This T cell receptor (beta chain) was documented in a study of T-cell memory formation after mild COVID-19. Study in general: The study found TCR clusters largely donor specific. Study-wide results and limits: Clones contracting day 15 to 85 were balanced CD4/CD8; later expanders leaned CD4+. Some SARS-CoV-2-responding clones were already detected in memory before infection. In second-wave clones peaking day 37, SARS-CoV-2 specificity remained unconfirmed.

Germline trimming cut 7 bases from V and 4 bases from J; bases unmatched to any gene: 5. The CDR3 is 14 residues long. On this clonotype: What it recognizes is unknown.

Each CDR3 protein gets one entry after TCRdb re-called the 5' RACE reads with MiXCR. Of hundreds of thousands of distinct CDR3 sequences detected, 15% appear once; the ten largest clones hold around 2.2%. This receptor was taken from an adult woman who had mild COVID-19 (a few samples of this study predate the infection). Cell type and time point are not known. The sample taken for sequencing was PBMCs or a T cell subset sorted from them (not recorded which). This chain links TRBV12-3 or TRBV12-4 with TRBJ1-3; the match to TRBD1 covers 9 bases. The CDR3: CASTATGGGNTIYF. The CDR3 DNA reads TGTGCCAGCACCGCAACAGGGGGCGGAAACACCATATATTTT.